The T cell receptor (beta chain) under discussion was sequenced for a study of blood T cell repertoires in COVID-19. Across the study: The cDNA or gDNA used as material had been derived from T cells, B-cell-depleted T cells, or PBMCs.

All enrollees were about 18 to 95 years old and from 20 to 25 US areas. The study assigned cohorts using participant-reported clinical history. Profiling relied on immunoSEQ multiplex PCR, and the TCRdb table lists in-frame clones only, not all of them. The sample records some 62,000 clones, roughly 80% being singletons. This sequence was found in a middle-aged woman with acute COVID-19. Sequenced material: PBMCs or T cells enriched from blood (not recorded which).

The CDR3 protein is CASSPDRDAEAFF. For the CDR3, the DNA is TGTGCCAGCAGCCCGGACAGGGACGCTGAAGCTTTCTTT. The chain uses TRBV28 and TRBJ1-1; TRBD1 matches at 8 bases. V lost 6 bases, J lost 6 bases, and 6 bases stayed unmatched. Germline loops: CDR1 MDHEN, CDR2 SYDVKM. CDR3 length: 13 amino acids.